This T cell receptor (beta chain) was sequenced during a study of blood T cell repertoires in COVID-19. For the study at large: COVID-19 samples from acute and convalescent phases originated in the United States, Italy and Spain. PBMCs, B-cell-depleted T cells, or T cells were the source of the cDNA or gDNA that made up the material.

Regarding this clone: Within the sample, other DNA sequences also encode this same CDR3.

As processed by the authors: It was from reference gene primer amplification that nucleated cell counts were estimated. TCRdb's copy holds only in-frame clones and misses some; the assay was immunoSEQ multiplex PCR. The V and J calls and clone size are taken from that table; D and trimming were inferred from the DNA. The repertoire holds about 200,000 clones, with 70% to 90% as singletons. Sample: peripheral blood. The receptor comes from a man aged 60 to 69 with active or convalescent COVID-19.

CDR3 sequence reads: CASSLLAGSTDTQYF. The CDR3 DNA sequence: TGCGCCAGCAGCTTACTAGCGGGGAGCACAGATACGCAGTATTTT. V gene TRBV5-1 combines with J gene TRBJ2-3; the match to TRBD2 covers 10 bases. The ends lost 2 bases at V and 0 bases at J; junction bases unmatched: 0. CDR3 length equals 15 residues. Germline CDR1 SGHRS, CDR2 YFSETQ.